This T cell receptor beta chain was documented in a study of OX40 agonist ivuxolimab in advanced cancers. Across the whole study: Aged about 20 to 80 with a mean of 60 years, they were less than 90% male.

The germline V gene has CDR1 SGHAT and CDR2 FQNNGV. The junction had 7 bases not matched to a gene; V was cut back by 0 bases and J by 4 bases. There are 17 residues in the CDR3. Repertoires were generated with immunoSEQ multiplex PCR, while TCRdb's copy carries only in-frame clones and drops some. The sample yields 20,000 to 25,000 clones, roughly 70% seen once. The chain couples TRBV11-2 to TRBJ2-3; TRBD1 matches at 10 bases. The starting material was CD4+ or CD8+ T cells sorted from blood, obtained in a trial of the OX40 agonist ivuxolimab. This clonotype originated in an adult with an advanced solid tumor such as melanoma, head and neck, liver or kidney cancer. The CDR3 loop reads CASSLDQDRGRADTQYF. The CDR3 nucleotides are TGTGCCAGCAGCTTAGATCAGGACAGGGGGAGGGCAGATACGCAGTATTTT.